This T cell receptor (beta chain) was recorded in a study of identical twins. Regarding the study as a whole: Where beta out-of-frame sequences were concerned, excess twin sharing was weaker.

Template switching (which added a universal primer site) was used, and cDNA carried unique molecular identifiers. One entry per CDR3 protein, called by TCRdb with MiXCR from the 5' RACE reads. Among fewer than 350,000 distinct CDR3 sequences listed, under 9.5% were seen once. For this clonotype: Its antigen is undetermined.

Losses at the gene ends were 3 bases for V and 13 bases for J; bases not matched to a gene: 10. Germline lookup yields CDR1 LNHDA and CDR2 SQIVND (reference sequence). The length of the CDR3 is 13 residues. In addition, the sample was reused for a study of yellow fever vaccine responses in identical twins. That report notes: Reported findings indicate that twins' vaccine T cell responses seemed partially convergent, partially personalized.

The rearrangement joins TRBV19 to TRBJ1-1; 8 bases are a match to TRBD1. Sample: memory (CD45RO+) T cells sorted from blood. The receptor comes from a woman between 18 and 29 years old in good health. CDR3 in amino acids: CASSIAGTGDDFF. CDR3 bases: TGTGCCAGTAGTATTGCCGGGACAGGTGACGATTTCTTT.